This entry concerns a single T cell receptor beta chain. There is no known antigen for this receptor. One base away there is no much larger clone; base qualities are not given. This record comes from a study of cytomegalovirus exposure and HLA in healthy donors (TCRdb year 2017). With respect to the entire study: An earlier analysis of roughly 570 of the donors reported roughly 300 Gb of sequence data and 95 million to 130 million unique TCR beta sequences obtained from approximately 180 million T cells. An early release that covered about 600 HLA-typed donors contained about 300 gigabases of sequencing data and around 80 million unique TCR sequences. Of the approximately 370 genotyped donors, more than 75% were placed in the genetic ancestry cluster associated with self-reported Caucasian donors. The study aimed to test whether cataloging public T cell receptors could reveal signatures of past pathogen exposure. The study used immunosequencing to profile the T cell repertoires of 600 to 850 subjects and linked those repertoires to cytomegalovirus serostatus. In addition to the first cohort of 666 subjects, a separate validation cohort of over 90 different subjects was used. The study combined high-throughput TCR immunosequencing, statistical association of individual TCRs with disease status, and machine learning to predict cytomegalovirus infection status. To study patterns of TCR occurrence, a later analysis re-analyzed previously published TCR beta repertoires from around 670 donors and added high-resolution HLA genotyping. Rather than using new phenotypic data, the later analysis identified candidate immune exposures from TCR beta sequences and from how often those sequences occurred across donors. An earlier analysis of around 540 of the donors applied high-throughput TCR beta sequencing to assess whether each TCR beta V gene segment acted as functional or pseudogenic. Donor age, sex, ethnicity and CMV serostatus were compiled together with the repertoire data. A later genetic analysis took genome-wide SNP genotypes for about three fifths of the 666 donors and used that subset as a discovery cohort. All discovery cohort repertoires had been generated on a single sequencing platform. Both class I and class II loci were covered by HLA typing, at four-digit resolution. Typing coverage varied by locus: roughly 620-640 donors for A, B, C, DRB1 and DQB1; roughly 520 for DQA1; about 600 for DPA1; some 470 for DPB1. About 5 DR-DQ haplotypes were handled as single units for association and clustering, since linkage in the cohort was strong. Among about 410 genotyped donors of the cohort, an average of roughly 230,000 unique TCR beta nucleotide sequences was sequenced per donor, of which approximately 19% were non-productive.

V drops 2 bases and J drops 4 bases, leaving 12 bases in between. There are 15 amino acids in the CDR3, from cysteine to phenylalanine inclusive. Of all the DNA, just the CDR3 is kept, 45 bases in frame from base 1. CDR1 and CDR2 are drawn from the germline V gene (reference sequence): MNHEY, SMNVEV. In total, roughly 670 healthy bone marrow donors made up the cohort. All cohort members were sampled while nominally healthy, although unrecorded immune exposures were likely present. The donor was CMV seronegative and belonged to the group of 352 seronegative cohort members. Each donor provided a peripheral blood sample, and peripheral blood mononuclear cells were used for TCR beta sequencing. Genomic DNA extraction from the blood cell samples was performed with the Qiagen DNeasy Blood Extraction Kit. On the study overall, not on this receptor specifically: Most CMV-associated TCR beta chains appeared to be HLA-restricted in a later analysis, and the HLA associations seemed to be driven largely by CMV exposure. Correlated functional status among segregating V segments might be attributable to linkage disequilibrium, but an unknown experimental factor could not be ruled out. The classifier was reported to diagnose cytomegalovirus status with high specificity and sensitivity in both the original and validation cohorts. An association between a missense DCLRE1C variant and V-gene and J-gene trimming of TCR beta chains was found in a later genetic analysis and replicated in an independent cohort. A later analysis found that HLA-associated TCR beta chains were more clonally expanded and had lower generation probabilities than equally common non-associated chains. In vitro tests confirmed that a few of the cytomegalovirus-associated TCR beta chains recognize cytomegalovirus antigens. Sequencing depth was assumed to be roughly uniform across donors in the presence/absence analyses, though that assumption may not hold. Across donors, most TCR sequences were observed very rarely, whereas some public TCRs were present in many individuals. A further reported finding was that TCR beta sequences accurately predicted the HLA-A and HLA-B alleles for most subjects in the first cohort. In a later analysis, TCR association rates were found to vary across HLA loci, with the most associated TCRs seen for DRB1 alleles and the fewest for HLA-C alleles. It was suggested by the authors that the approach could potentially be generalized to other disease states and immunological phenotypes. At a false discovery rate of 0.05, a later analysis linked under 20,000 TCR beta sequences to specific HLA alleles. The only immune exposure information available for the cohort was CMV serostatus. An earlier analysis of around 600 of the donors showed that most TCR beta V segments appeared in productive rearrangements either about 87% or about 30% of the time, which broadly matched IMGT annotations. Several of the top co-occurrence clusters appeared to be linked to parvovirus B19, influenza, CMV and Epstein-Barr virus, according to a later analysis. HLA typing was unavailable for some donors at each locus, so association tests used only the typed subset. When HLA alleles, especially DR and DQ, strongly co-occurred, TCR associations were difficult to assign to individual alleles. The earlier analysis of 587 of the donors excluded about 16 rarely observed V segments, including chromosome 9 orphons, because counts were too low. Only TCR beta chains were sequenced in this cohort, and the absence of alpha or paired-chain data limited detectable features. The sequencing pipeline was judged likely to have produced a cluster of highly shared sequence variants as a technical artifact. In the study, approximately 160 TCR beta chains were listed as associated with cytomegalovirus. In a later genetic analysis, fewer N-insertions in productive TCRs were reported among donors in an Asian-associated ancestry cluster than the roughly 710-donor mean. The 87-base-pair reads could not distinguish some IMGT-functional V segments, including TRBV6-2 and TRBV6-3, so those segments were excluded.

Library construction relied on the immunoSEQ multiplex PCR assay. For the multiplex PCR, a mixture combining 60 forward primers for TCR Vbeta segments and 13 reverse primers for TCR Jbeta segments was used. Amplification of the CDR3 region of rearranged TCR beta genes was performed with a multiplex PCR assay on genomic DNA. The amplified TCR beta libraries were sequenced on the Illumina HiSeq System as 87-base-pair reads. As for the original processing: A later analysis tallied around 87 million unique TCR beta chains across the 600 to 700 repertoires, and some 12 million of those chains were shared by two or more donors. Raw reads were error-corrected and collapsed into unique sequences by a nearest-neighbor algorithm in which closely related sequences were merged to remove PCR and sequencing errors. To assign V, D and J gene segments, CDR3 sequences were aligned to IMGT reference sequences. Each retained sequence needed at least a six-nucleotide match to both a V gene segment and a J gene segment. Rearrangements were classified as productive when the CDR3 lacked stop codons and remained in frame with V and J, and all other rearrangements were classified as non-productive. CDR3 was defined according to IMGT convention as the region running from the second conserved V-encoded cysteine to the conserved J-encoded phenylalanine. In an earlier analysis of approximately 500 of the donors, sequences lacking an unambiguous match to a single V gene segment were excluded. In an earlier analysis of about 590 of the donors, a V segment was called functional when productive rearrangements were above 56.7%, and segregating when the standard deviation between donors exceeded 5%. A statistical classification framework was built to diagnose cytomegalovirus status from the catalog of TCR beta chain sequences. In a later analysis, V and J genes were assigned by comparing TCR nucleotide sequences against IMGT/GENE-DB human TR gene sequences. The TCRdist pipeline was used in a later analysis to assign CDR3 sequences and most-parsimonious VDJ recombination scenarios. In a later analysis, every TCR beta chain was defined by the combination of its CDR3 amino acid sequence and its V-gene family, and reads without a unique V-gene family were dropped. To address suspected cross-contamination and a sequencing artifact, a later analysis removed approximately 590 highly shared, low-generation-probability nucleotide sequences. For each public chain, a later analysis derived a clonal expansion index from normalized ranks of inferred template counts within each repertoire. In a later analysis, generation probabilities were computed with a VDJ recombination model fitted to out-of-frame rearrangements, and the resulting probabilities were checked against IGoR. In a later analysis, hypergeometric tests were used to score TCR-TCR, TCR-HLA and TCR-CMV co-occurrence, with a repertoire-size bias correction applied to TCR pairs. False discovery rates were estimated in a later analysis by permuting HLA or CMV assignments 20 times. A later analysis grouped co-occurring TCRs with DBSCAN, adding TCRdist sequence similarity when clustering within HLA-allele-positive subsets. For co-occurrence clustering, repertoires with fewer than 30,000 or more than 120,000 public chains were excluded, along with a handful of repertoires with anomalous nucleotide sharing. The clones in this table, taken by TCRdb from immuneACCESS, are in-frame only. Not every clone is retained; where verified, under half of the shortfall comes from an unresolved V gene, and the cause of the rest is unknown. The DNA gave D and trimming, while V, J and clone size come from that table. Recorded for this sample are 200,000 to 250,000 clones; about 72% of them occurred a single time. The ten largest clonotypes hold 3.8% of the sample.

The sample taken for sequencing was PBMCs. The chain joins TRBV27 to TRBJ2-1, with an unclear D gene assignment. The TCR was taken from a male donor in good health and CMV-seronegative. The CDR3 is CASSLGSLLYNEQFF. The DNA sequence reads TGTGCCAGCAGTTTAGGCTCCCTTCTTTACAATGAGCAGTTCTTC.